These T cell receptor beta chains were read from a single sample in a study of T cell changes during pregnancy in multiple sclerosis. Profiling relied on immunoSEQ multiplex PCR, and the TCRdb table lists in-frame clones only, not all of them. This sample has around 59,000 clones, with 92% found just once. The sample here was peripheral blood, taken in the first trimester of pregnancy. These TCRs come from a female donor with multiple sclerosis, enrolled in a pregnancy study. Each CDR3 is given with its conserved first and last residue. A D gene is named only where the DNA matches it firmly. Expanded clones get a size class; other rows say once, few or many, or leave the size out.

DNA: TGTGCCAGCTCAGGGGCCCGGGACACTGAAGCTTTCTTT
CDR3: CASSGARDTEAFF
V: TRBV18
size: .
D: .
J: TRBJ1-1

DNA: TGTGCCAGCAGTGTGAGCTCCTATAATTCACCCCTCCACTTT
CDR3: CASSVSSYNSPLHF
V: TRBV6-5
size: .
D: .
J: TRBJ1-6

DNA: TGTGCCAGCAGCCAGACATCAGGCCTCGGTGATCGGCAGTACTTC
CDR3: CASSQTSGLGDRQYF
V: TRBV14
size: .
D: .
J: TRBJ2-7

DNA: TGCGCCAGCAGCTATGAGGGACAGATGAACACTGAAGCTTTCTTT
CDR3: CASSYEGQMNTEAFF
V: TRBV5-1
size: .
D: TRBD1
J: TRBJ1-1

DNA: TGTGCCAGCAGTTACGCCACAGGGGGCGGCTATGGCTACACCTTC
CDR3: CASSYATGGGYGYTF
V: TRBV6-5
size: .
D: TRBD1
J: TRBJ1-2

DNA: TGTGCCAGCAGTGAGGGGGGTAACTATGGCTACACCTTC
CDR3: CASSEGGNYGYTF
V: TRBV2
size: few
D: .
J: TRBJ1-2

DNA: TGTGCCAGCAGCGTAGTCATCGGGGGAGAGACCCAGTACTTC
CDR3: CASSVVIGGETQYF
V: TRBV9
size: .
D: .
J: TRBJ2-5

DNA: TGTGCCAGCAGCTTGACCAGGGGTGTAGGGTCAGATGGCTACACCTTC
CDR3: CASSLTRGVGSDGYTF
V: TRBV5-4
size: few
D: .
J: TRBJ1-2

DNA: TGTGCCAGTAGTATAGGCCCCAACAGGAGAGGCATCAATCAGCCCCAGCATTTT
CDR3: CASSIGPNRRGINQPQHF
V: TRBV19
size: few
D: .
J: TRBJ1-5

DNA: TGTGCCAGCAGTTATTCGGGGACAGGTTCCGAGCAGTACTTC
CDR3: CASSYSGTGSEQYF
V: TRBV6-6
size: once
D: TRBD1
J: TRBJ2-7

DNA: TGTGCCAGCAGTTGGGGGGTATCTGGGGCCAACGTCCTGACTTTC
CDR3: CASSWGVSGANVLTF
V: TRBV27
size: .
D: .
J: TRBJ2-6

DNA: TGTGCCAGCAGCCAAGAGGGAACTAGCGGGGGGACCCAGTACTTC
CDR3: CASSQEGTSGGTQYF
V: TRBV4-2
size: .
D: TRBD2
J: TRBJ2-5

DNA: TGTGCCAGCAGTGAAGCGATTAGCGGGGTGTTAGATACGCAGTATTTT
CDR3: CASSEAISGVLDTQYF
V: TRBV6-1
size: .
D: TRBD2
J: TRBJ2-3

DNA: TGTGCCAGCAGCTTAGTAGGCCAGGGGAGTCTGAATTCACCCCTCCACTTT
CDR3: CASSLVGQGSLNSPLHF
V: TRBV7-3
size: .
D: .
J: TRBJ1-6

DNA: TGTGCCAGCAGAACCAGGGGGGCGAACACTGAAGCTTTCTTT
CDR3: CASRTRGANTEAFF
V: TRBV2
size: .
D: TRBD1
J: TRBJ1-1

DNA: TGTGCCAGCAGTGACTCGAGTCGGGGGGGCGGTAATGAGCAGTTCTTC
CDR3: CASSDSSRGGGNEQFF
V: TRBV6-4
size: .
D: TRBD2
J: TRBJ2-1

DNA: TGTGCCAGCAGCTTAGACAGGGGGGCGGACTATGGCTACACCTTC
CDR3: CASSLDRGADYGYTF
V: TRBV7-9
size: .
D: TRBD1
J: TRBJ1-2

DNA: TGTGCCAGCAGCTTGGTAGGACTAGCGGGGGGGCGGGAGCAGTACTTC
CDR3: CASSLVGLAGGREQYF
V: TRBV5-4
size: .
D: TRBD2
J: TRBJ2-7

DNA: TGTGCCAGCTCATCGGGACAGGGCGGGAGCACTGAAGCTTTCTTT
CDR3: CASSSGQGGSTEAFF
V: TRBV18
size: .
D: TRBD1
J: TRBJ1-1

DNA: TGTGCCAGTAGTATCAGGACTAGCGGTTACACAGATACGCAGTATTTT
CDR3: CASSIRTSGYTDTQYF
V: TRBV19
size: .
D: TRBD2
J: TRBJ2-3

DNA: TGTGCCAGCAGTGACAGGGGGGGATATAATGAAAAACTGTTTTTT
CDR3: CASSDRGGYNEKLFF
V: TRBV7-2
size: .
D: TRBD1
J: TRBJ1-4

DNA: TGTGCCAGCAGTTACTTTGCTCAGAGGAGCTACGAGCAGTACTTC
CDR3: CASSYFAQRSYEQYF
V: TRBV6-5
size: .
D: .
J: TRBJ2-7

DNA: TGTGCCAGCAGGGGACAGGGACACACTGAAGCTTTCTTT
CDR3: CASRGQGHTEAFF
V: TRBV25-1
size: .
D: TRBD1
J: TRBJ1-1

DNA: TGTGGGTGGGGGGTTAGCACAGATACGCAGTATTTT
CDR3: CGWGVSTDTQYF
V: TRBV12-2
size: .
D: .
J: TRBJ2-3

DNA: TGTGCCAGCAGAAAGGACAGGGTCAGCTACAATGAGCAGTTCTTC
CDR3: CASRKDRVSYNEQFF
V: TRBV27
size: .
D: TRBD1
J: TRBJ2-1

DNA: TGCAGCGCTGCCGGGGACATTAATCAGCCCCAGCATTTT
CDR3: CSAAGDINQPQHF
V: TRBV29-1
size: .
D: .
J: TRBJ1-5

DNA: TGTGCCAGCAGCCCTCGGACAGGGAGGAACACTGAAGCTTTCTTT
CDR3: CASSPRTGRNTEAFF
V: TRBV11-2
size: .
D: TRBD1
J: TRBJ1-1

DNA: TGTGCCAGCAGCTGGAGGGGAGGCACTGAAGCTTTCTTT
CDR3: CASSWRGGTEAFF
V: TRBV5-5
size: .
D: .
J: TRBJ1-1

DNA: TGTGCCAGCTCACCTAGACAGACGAACACCGGGGAGCTGTTTTTT
CDR3: CASSPRQTNTGELFF
V: TRBV18
size: .
D: .
J: TRBJ2-2

DNA: TGTGCCAGCAGGAAGGGGAGCACAGATACGCAGTATTTT
CDR3: CASRKGSTDTQYF
V: TRBV14
size: .
D: .
J: TRBJ2-3

DNA: TGTGCCAGCAGCTATCAGGGGGCGCCTTCCTATAATTCACCCCTCCACTTT
CDR3: CASSYQGAPSYNSPLHF
V: TRBV7-2
size: .
D: TRBD1
J: TRBJ1-6

DNA: TGTGCTAGCAGCTTAACAGTGGGACGGGGAGGTGCGGAGACCCAGTACTTC
CDR3: CASSLTVGRGGAETQYF
V: TRBV7-7
size: .
D: .
J: TRBJ2-5

DNA: TGTGCCAGCAGTTCCGCCCGGACGGGGAGTACAGATACGCAGTATTTT
CDR3: CASSSARTGSTDTQYF
V: TRBV6-6
size: .
D: .
J: TRBJ2-3

DNA: TGTGCCAGCTCACCTTCGACAGACACTGAAGCTTTCTTT
CDR3: CASSPSTDTEAFF
V: TRBV18
size: .
D: .
J: TRBJ1-1

DNA: TGTGCCAGCACCTCCGAGACAGGGGGTTTTATCATCGATGAGCAGTTCTTC
CDR3: CASTSETGGFIIDEQFF
V: TRBV5-5
size: .
D: TRBD1
J: TRBJ2-1

DNA: TGTGCCAGCAGCGGTACTAGCGGGGGGAGTGAGCAGTTCTTC
CDR3: CASSGTSGGSEQFF
V: TRBV11-2
size: .
D: TRBD2
J: TRBJ2-1

DNA: TGTGCCAGCAGTGCGTCTAGCGGGGGGGTAGAGACCCAGTACTTC
CDR3: CASSASSGGVETQYF
V: TRBV6-4
size: .
D: TRBD2
J: TRBJ2-5

DNA: TGTGCCAGCAGCTTACTTACAGGGGGAATCTCTGGAAACACCATATATTTT
CDR3: CASSLLTGGISGNTIYF
V: TRBV7-6
size: .
D: TRBD1
J: TRBJ1-3

DNA: TGCAGCGTCGCCAACCCAACAGGGGGGCAAGAGACCCAGTACTTC
CDR3: CSVANPTGGQETQYF
V: TRBV29-1
size: .
D: TRBD1
J: TRBJ2-5

DNA: TGTGCCAGCAGCTCATCCTACGAGCAGTACTTC
CDR3: CASSSSYEQYF
V: TRBV5-4
size: .
D: .
J: TRBJ2-7

DNA: TGTGCCTGGGTTCGTAGCGGGGGGGCCGTCCGGGAGCTGTTTTTT
CDR3: CAWVRSGGAVRELFF
V: TRBV30
size: .
D: TRBD2
J: TRBJ2-2

DNA: TGTGCCAGCAGTGAAGCCCAGACACTGAACTATGGCTACACCTTC
CDR3: CASSEAQTLNYGYTF
V: TRBV25-1
size: .
D: .
J: TRBJ1-2

DNA: TGTGCCAGCTCATTTGAGGGGGCGCTTGGTAATACTGAAGCTTTCTTT
CDR3: CASSFEGALGNTEAFF
V: TRBV18
size: .
D: TRBD1
J: TRBJ1-1

DNA: TGTGCCAGTAGTATGGGGGGGCCAGGAAATCAGCCCCAGCATTTT
CDR3: CASSMGGPGNQPQHF
V: TRBV19
size: once
D: .
J: TRBJ1-5

DNA: TGTGCCAGCAGCCCCAGGGCCTACGAGCAGTACTTC
CDR3: CASSPRAYEQYF
V: TRBV9
size: .
D: .
J: TRBJ2-7

DNA: TGTGCCAGCAGTTACGGAGGGGGCGATGGCTACACCTTC
CDR3: CASSYGGGDGYTF
V: TRBV6-6
size: once
D: TRBD1
J: TRBJ1-2

DNA: TGTGCCAGCAGTGATGAGGGAGAACAGCCCCAGCATTTT
CDR3: CASSDEGEQPQHF
V: TRBV6-1
size: .
D: .
J: TRBJ1-5

DNA: TGTGCCAGCAGCTTGGTGGAGCCGGAGCTCGCTGAAGCTTTCTTT
CDR3: CASSLVEPELAEAFF
V: TRBV5-5
size: .
D: .
J: TRBJ1-1

DNA: TGTGCCAGCAGCTTTTTCCAGGGGCCCCAGCATTTT
CDR3: CASSFFQGPQHF
V: TRBV5-6
size: few
D: .
J: TRBJ1-5

DNA: TGTGCCAGCAGTCTCGGGAACACTGAAGCTTTCTTT
CDR3: CASSLGNTEAFF
V: TRBV25-1
size: .
D: .
J: TRBJ1-1

DNA: TGTGCCAGCAGCGTAGCCGGGACAGGGGCATTCTCTAACGTCCTGACTTTC
CDR3: CASSVAGTGAFSNVLTF
V: TRBV9
size: .
D: TRBD1
J: TRBJ2-6

DNA: TGTGCCAGCAGCCAATTAGCGCTTAACCGAAACTACGAGCAGTACTTC
CDR3: CASSQLALNRNYEQYF
V: TRBV14
size: .
D: .
J: TRBJ2-7

DNA: TGTGCCAGCAGCCAATCGGGACTAGCCCAAGAGACCCAGTACTTC
CDR3: CASSQSGLAQETQYF
V: TRBV4-2
size: .
D: TRBD2
J: TRBJ2-5

DNA: TGCGCCAGCAGTGAGTCTTGGGGAGACAATGAGCAGTTCTTC
CDR3: CASSESWGDNEQFF
V: TRBV10-1
size: once
D: .
J: TRBJ2-1

DNA: TGTGCCAGCAGCTTAGTAGGCCCACAGGCGAACACTGAAGCTTTCTTT
CDR3: CASSLVGPQANTEAFF
V: TRBV7-6
size: .
D: .
J: TRBJ1-1